Presented here are 25 T cell receptor beta chains from one specimen sequenced in a study of CD8+ T cells in alopecia areata. As the sequencing template, cDNA was produced by extracting RNA and reverse transcribing it. The protocol was immunoSEQ multiplex PCR, while the TCRdb copy is restricted to in-frame clones and leaves out a portion. The sample yields more than 110,000 clones, around half seen once. Documented treatment: oral pan-JAK inhibitor, 5-10 mg twice daily. Material: CD8+ T cells sorted from blood, obtained at week 4, from a patient treated with tofacitinib. The receptors shown here come from a human donor with alopecia areata.

The table lists this clone with a few counts. This chain connects TRBV5-4 to TRBJ2-7; possibly TRBD1 for D (6 bases). CDR3 length: 14 residues. Trimming removed 0 bases at V and 3 bases at J, with 10 bases between. Germline CDR1 is SGHNT and CDR2 is YYREEE (reference sequence). The CDR3 is CASSLGNRDYEQYF. CDR3 DNA sequence: TGTGCCAGCAGCTTGGGGAACAGGGACTACGAGCAGTACTTC.

In this sample, this clone turned up a few times. The V call is TRBV29-1, the J call TRBJ1-1, with D unresolved. V shed 5 bases and J shed 10 bases, with 11 bases lying between them. This CDR3 contains 10 residues. Per the germline V gene, CDR1 is SQVTM and CDR2 is ANQGSEA. The CDR3 here is CSVTEKGAFF. The CDR3 nucleotides read TGCAGCGTTACGGAAAAGGGAGCTTTCTTT.

The rearrangement links TRBV18 to TRBJ2-3; 10 bases map to TRBD1. In germline, CDR1 is KGHSH, CDR2 LQKENI. The CDR3 totals 15 residues. Trimming cost V 3 bases and J 4 bases; bases outside gene matches: 4. CDR3 residues: CASSPDRGQADTQYF. The CDR3 DNA reads as TGTGCCAGCTCACCCGACAGGGGGCAGGCAGATACGCAGTATTTT.

V is TRBV18 and J is TRBJ2-7, with a tentative D call TRBD1 (5 bases). The CDR3 is made up of 14 amino acids. In germline, CDR1 is KGHSH, CDR2 LQKENI. Trimming took off 6 bases at V and 1 base at J, with 13 bases between the two ends. This CDR3 reads CASSGPRESYEQYF. The CDR3 DNA sequence: TGTGCCAGCTCCGGACCCAGGGAATCCTACGAGCAGTACTTC.

This clone ranks as medium-sized. The J gene is TRBJ2-7, the V gene TRBV29-1; D is perhaps TRBD2 (5 bases). This CDR3 is built from 15 residues. Germline V gives CDR1 SQVTM, CDR2 ANQGSEA. The germline V and J ends were trimmed by 6 bases and 0 bases, with 18 bases remaining between them. CDR3 in amino acids: CSVSGGQGTSYEQYF. CDR3 sequence (DNA): TGCAGCGTATCCGGAGGTCAAGGTACCTCCTACGAGCAGTACTTC.

This clone was picked up a small number of times. CDR3 sequence reads: CAISDGQGYEQYF. The CDR3 bases are TGTGCCATCAGTGACGGACAGGGCTACGAGCAGTACTTC. The V and J genes are TRBV10-3 and TRBJ2-7; TRBD1 matches at 8 bases. V lost 3 bases, J lost 3 bases, and 1 base stayed unmatched. The CDR3 contains 13 residues. Germline CDR1 ENHRY, CDR2 SYGVKD.

The chain combines TRBV27 with TRBJ1-5; the D gene is possibly TRBD1 (5 bases). Germline V gives CDR1 MNHEY, CDR2 SMNVEV (reference sequence). There are 15 residues in the CDR3. Trimming pared 8 bases from V and 0 bases from J, leaving 14 bases between. Here the CDR3 reads CASGGDSHSNQPQHF. The CDR3 nucleotides are TGTGCCAGCGGGGGGGACTCCCATAGCAATCAGCCCCAGCATTTT.

This clone occurred a few times. The same CDR3 also results from other DNA sequences found in this sample. This chain connects TRBV19 to TRBJ1-5; 10 bases match TRBD1. V dropped 2 bases and J dropped 6; count of bases not matched to a gene: 1. The germline V gene has CDR1 LNHDA and CDR2 SQIVND (reference sequence). The CDR3 consists of 14 residues. This chain's CDR3 is CASSIRDRGQPQHF. The CDR3 region has the DNA TGTGCCAGTAGTATACGGGACAGGGGTCAGCCCCAGCATTTT.

V gene TRBV30 combines with J gene TRBJ2-1; TRBD1 aligns across 10 bases. Trimming removed 1 base from V and 1 base from J; junction bases left unmatched: 7. The CDR3 runs to 17 residues. Germline V CDR1 and CDR2: GTSNPN, SVGIG (reference sequence). The CDR3 loop reads CAWSGVGGQGSYNEQFF. CDR3 in DNA: TGTGCCTGGAGTGGCGTTGGGGGACAGGGGTCCTACAATGAGCAGTTCTTC. Supplemented by reference TRBV30 and TRBJ2-1, the full variable domain reads SQTIHQWPATLVQPVGSPLSLECTVEGTSNPNLYWYRQAAGRGLQLLFYSVGIGQISSEVPQNLSASRPQDRQFILSSKKLLLSDSGFYLCAWSGVGGQGSYNEQFFGPGTRLTVL.

This rearrangement joins TRBV7-9 to TRBJ1-5; D gene uncertain. This CDR3 contains 15 residues. Per the germline V gene, CDR1 is SEHNR and CDR2 is FQNEAQ (reference sequence). Trimming shortened V by 4 bases and J by 0 bases, and 10 bases separated the two germline ends. Here the CDR3 reads CASSYGLYSNQPQHF. DNA of the CDR3: TGTGCCAGCAGCTACGGACTGTATAGCAATCAGCCCCAGCATTTT.

In its sample, this clone was seen once. The rearrangement joins TRBV4-2 to TRBJ2-1; TRBD2 matches 11 bases. The length of the CDR3 is 16 residues. CDR1 LGHNA and CDR2 YNFKEQ come from the germline V gene. J was trimmed by 8 bases and V by 6 bases; bases with no gene match: 12. The CDR3 is CASSPSGGTLYDEQFF. The CDR3 DNA follows: TGTGCCAGCAGTCCTAGCGGGGGGACGCTATACGATGAGCAGTTCTTC.

The chain links TRBV6-6 to TRBJ1-5; D gene uncertain. V was shortened by 5 bases and J by 0 bases, with 14 bases between the two germline ends. This CDR3 has 16 amino acids. Germline V gene sequence: CDR1 MNHNY, CDR2 SVGAGI (reference sequence). The CDR3 loop is CASSIGRLYSNQPQHF. CDR3 sequence (DNA): TGTGCCAGCAGTATTGGGCGCCTGTATAGCAATCAGCCCCAGCATTTT.

The CDR3 protein is CASSETGSNQPQHF. The CDR3 nucleotides are TGTGCCAGCAGTGAAACGGGTAGCAATCAGCCCCAGCATTTT. The rearrangement links TRBV2 to TRBJ1-5, with D uncertain. This CDR3 contains 14 residues. The V gene's germline CDR1 is SNHLY and CDR2 FYNNEI. Trimming removed 2 bases at V and 0 bases at J, with 5 bases between.

This clone came up a few times. This chain joins TRBV29-1 and TRBJ2-1; the match to TRBD2 covers 8 bases. The CDR3 sequence is 14 residues long. Germline CDR1 is SQVTM and CDR2 is ANQGSEA. V was clipped by 0 bases and J by 7 bases; unmatched bases: 5. CDR3 sequence (DNA): TGCAGCGTTGAAGATCCGGGGGGGCTAAATGAGCAGTTCTTC. Translating gives CSVEDPGGLNEQFF.

V usage is TRBV27 and J usage is TRBJ2-3; 11 bases line up with TRBD2. From germline, CDR1 is MNHEY and CDR2 SMNVEV (reference sequence). The CDR3 totals 16 residues. V was pared by 7 bases and J by 2 bases, with 8 bases of the junction left unmatched. In nucleotides, the CDR3 is TGTGCCAGCACCTCTAGCGGGGGGCACCCCACAGATACGCAGTATTTT. It yields the protein CASTSSGGHPTDTQYF.

The gene calls are TRBV5-1 and TRBJ2-7; D is perhaps TRBD1 or TRBD2 (5 bases each). The CDR3 spans 15 residues. Trimming shortened V by 0 bases and J by 3 bases, and 13 bases separated the two germline ends. From germline, CDR1 is SGHRS and CDR2 YFSETQ. CDR3 loop: CASSLAPGGGYEQYF. The CDR3 region has the DNA TGCGCCAGCAGCTTGGCCCCGGGTGGGGGCTACGAGCAGTACTTC.

V gene TRBV7-9 combines with J gene TRBJ2-1; 8 positions agree with TRBD1. Trimming took 4 bases from V and 7 from J; bases not matched to a gene: 12. CDR3 length equals 16 residues. From germline, CDR1 is SEHNR and CDR2 FQNEAQ (reference sequence). This CDR3 reads CASSSRDRQNGNEQFF. The CDR3 DNA is TGTGCCAGCAGCTCAAGGGACAGGCAAAATGGGAATGAGCAGTTCTTC. The complete variable domain, with remaining parts taken from reference TRBV7-9 and TRBJ2-1, reads DTGVSQNPRHKITKRGQNVTFRCDPISEHNRLYWYRQTLGQGPEFLTYFQNEAQLEKSRLLSDRFSAERPKGSFSTLEIQRTEQGDSAMYLCASSSRDRQNGNEQFFGPGTRLTVL.

The CDR3 spells CSVEVFVDRAYEQYF. The DNA of the CDR3 is TGCAGCGTTGAGGTTTTTGTTGACCGCGCCTACGAGCAGTACTTC. The chain combines TRBV29-1 with TRBJ2-7; D remains ambiguous. V was cut by 3 bases and J by 2 bases, with 17 bases left in between. CDR1 and CDR2 from the germline V gene are SQVTM and ANQGSEA. The CDR3 consists of 15 residues.

The rearrangement joins TRBV30 to TRBJ1-1; D not resolved. The CDR3 is 12 amino acids. The V gene lost 2 bases and the J gene lost 7 bases, with 11 bases spanning the gap. Per germline, CDR1 GTSNPN and CDR2 SVGIG (reference sequence). The CDR3 DNA sequence: TGTGCCTGGAGTTGGAAGACCGGTGAAGCTTTCTTT. This encodes CAWSWKTGEAFF.

The V gene is TRBV2, the J gene TRBJ1-6; 9 bases fit TRBD1. The V gene end was trimmed by 3 bases and the J gene end by 3 bases; junction bases not matched to a gene: 6. CDR1 and CDR2 from the germline V gene are SNHLY and FYNNEI. CDR3 size: 17 residues. The DNA for the CDR3 is TGTGCCAGCAGTGAGGACAGGGGATGGAGCTATAATTCACCCCTCCACTTT. This codes for CASSEDRGWSYNSPLHF.

This chain uses TRBV5-6 with TRBJ2-7, with D perhaps TRBD1 (5 bases). Germline V gives CDR1 SGHDT, CDR2 YYEEEE. The ends were cut back, 4 bases at V and 2 bases at J, with 13 bases in the middle. The CDR3 spans 14 residues. DNA for the CDR3: TGTGCCAGCAGCAATGACAGAGACCCCTACGAGCAGTACTTC. It yields the protein CASSNDRDPYEQYF.

Only a few counts were recorded for this clone. The chain carries TRBV29-1 and TRBJ2-7, with D perhaps assigned TRBD1 or TRBD2 (5 bases each). Germline CDR1 is SQVTM and CDR2 is ANQGSEA. V lost 7 bases, J lost 0 bases, and 10 bases lay in between. CDR3 length: 12 amino acids. The CDR3: CSGGRNSYEQYF. The DNA of the CDR3 is TGCAGCGGGGGACGGAACTCCTACGAGCAGTACTTC.

This clone was picked up one time. The chain couples TRBV30 to TRBJ1-1; D is unclear. CDR1 is GTSNPN, CDR2 SVGIG, per germline (reference sequence). V was cut by 2 bases and J by 0 bases, with 4 bases left in between. The CDR3 spans 12 residues. CDR3 loop: CAWSFMNTEAFF. CDR3 DNA: TGTGCCTGGAGTTTTATGAACACTGAAGCTTTCTTT.

The chain recombines TRBV7-6 with TRBJ1-2; 8 nucleotides align to TRBD1. CDR1 is SGHVS and CDR2 is FNYEAQ in the germline V gene. CDR3 length equals 14 residues. The V and J ends lost 2 bases and 4 bases, in that order; junction bases with no gene match: 3. CDR3 DNA: TGTGCCAGCAGCTTATCCGACAGGGGCTATGGCTACACCTTC. This codes for CASSLSDRGYGYTF. Combining the CDR3 with reference TRBV7-6 and TRBJ1-2 gives the whole variable domain GAGVSQSPRYKVTKRGQDVALRCDPISGHVSLYWYRQALGQGPEFLTYFNYEAQQDKSGLPNDRFSAERPEGSISTLTIQRTEQRDSAMYRCASSLSDRGYGYTFGSGTRLTVV.

The rearrangement links TRBV29-1 to TRBJ1-2, with D uncertain. V shed 5 bases and J shed 4 bases, with 11 bases lying between them. The CDR3 loop spans 12 amino acids. Germline V gene data show CDR1 as SQVTM and CDR2 as ANQGSEA. CDR3 sequence: CSVQRAPYGYTF. CDR3 DNA sequence: TGCAGCGTTCAAAGGGCACCCTATGGCTACACCTTC.